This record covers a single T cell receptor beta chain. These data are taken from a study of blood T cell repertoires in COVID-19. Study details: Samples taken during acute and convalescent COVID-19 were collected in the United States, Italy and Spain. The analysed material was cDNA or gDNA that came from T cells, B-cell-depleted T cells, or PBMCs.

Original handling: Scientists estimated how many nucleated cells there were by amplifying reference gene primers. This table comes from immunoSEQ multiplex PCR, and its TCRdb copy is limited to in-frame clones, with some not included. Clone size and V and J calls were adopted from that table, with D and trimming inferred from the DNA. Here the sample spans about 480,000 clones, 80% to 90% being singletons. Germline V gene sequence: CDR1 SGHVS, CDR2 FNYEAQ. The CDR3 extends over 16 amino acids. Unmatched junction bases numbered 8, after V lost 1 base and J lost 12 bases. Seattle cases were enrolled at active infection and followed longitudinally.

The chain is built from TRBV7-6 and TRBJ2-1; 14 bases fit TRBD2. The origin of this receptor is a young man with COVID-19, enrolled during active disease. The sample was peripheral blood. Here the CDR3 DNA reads TGTGCCAGCAGCTTAGGGGGACTAGCGGGAGAGGGGTGGCAGTTCTTC. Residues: CASSLGGLAGEGWQFF.